The clone carrying this T cell receptor (beta chain) was counted ten times or more. Losses at the gene ends were 9 bases for V and 6 bases for J; bases not matched to a gene: 8. Germline V gives CDR1 SGHTA, CDR2 FQGTGA. This CDR3 spans 13 amino acids. Preparing the TCRbeta library involved the use of unique molecular identifiers. One entry per CDR3 protein results from TCRdb running MiXCR on the PCR reads. The sample comprises roughly 590,000 distinct CDR3 sequences, around 17% of which are singletons, and 1.1% rests with the top ten. The data are from a study of T-cell reconstitution after alpha-beta-depleted transplantation in children.

This receptor was taken from a human donor who donated a stem cell graft to a child with acute myeloid leukemia. The sample consisted of PBMCs from the stem cell graft donor, taken from the stem cell graft. The V and J genes are TRBV7-3 and TRBJ2-7; 10 bases fit TRBD1. The CDR3 nucleotides read TGTGCCAGTTCGGACAGGGGGTATTCCGAGCAGTACTTC. It yields the protein CASSDRGYSEQYF.